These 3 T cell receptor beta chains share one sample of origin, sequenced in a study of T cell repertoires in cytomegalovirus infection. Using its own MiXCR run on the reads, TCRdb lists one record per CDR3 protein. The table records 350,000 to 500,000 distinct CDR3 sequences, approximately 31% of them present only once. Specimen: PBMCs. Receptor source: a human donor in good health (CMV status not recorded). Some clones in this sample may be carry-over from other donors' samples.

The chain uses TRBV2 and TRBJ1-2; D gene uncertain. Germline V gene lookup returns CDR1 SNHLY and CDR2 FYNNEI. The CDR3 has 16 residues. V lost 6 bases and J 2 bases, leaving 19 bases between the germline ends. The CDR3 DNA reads TGTGCCAGCAGCGATTCCGGCTCGGGCCCCAACTATGGCTACACCTTC. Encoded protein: CASSDSGSGPNYGYTF.

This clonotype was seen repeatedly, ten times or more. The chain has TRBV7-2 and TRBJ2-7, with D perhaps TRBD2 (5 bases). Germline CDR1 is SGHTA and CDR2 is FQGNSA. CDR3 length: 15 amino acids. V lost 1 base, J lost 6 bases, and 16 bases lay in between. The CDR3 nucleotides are TGTGCCAGCAGCTTAGGACTGGGAGTGTCCCGCGAGCAGTACTTC. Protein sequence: CASSLGLGVSREQYF.

Written as DNA, the CDR3 is TGTGCCAGCAGTGGATATACTACCTCCTACGAGCAGTACTTC. This encodes CASSGYTTSYEQYF. The V call is TRBV6-6, the J call TRBJ2-7; the D is unclear. The CDR3 spans 14 residues. V was cut by 5 bases and J by 0 bases, with 11 bases left in between. CDR1 and CDR2 from the germline V gene are MNHNY and SVGAGI (reference sequence).